This is a list of T cell receptor beta chains from one sample in a study of T cells after yellow fever vaccination. TCRdb itself ran the 5' RACE reads through MiXCR, one entry per CDR3 protein. This table has approximately 300,000 distinct CDR3 sequences, about 8.7% appearing once. The specimen comprised PBMCs, sampled on the day of the first yellow fever vaccination. The receptors come from a man between 18 and 29 years old who received the YFV17D yellow fever vaccine. The CDR3 runs from the conserved cysteine through the conserved F or W. Each record gives: CDR3 protein, CDR3 DNA, V gene, D gene, J gene, clone size. The D gene is left open where the match is weak. Clone size is not always given. Where it is, it says once, few, many or a class for expanded clones.

CASSFFPGEDEKLFF TGCGCCAGCAGCTTCTTTCCCGGTGAGGATGAAAAACTGTTTTTT TRBV5-1 NA TRBJ1-4 NA
CASSPGGRDEQYF TGTGCCAGCAGTCCCGGAGGCAGGGACGAGCAGTACTTC TRBV3-1 NA TRBJ2-7 NA
CASSIPGQGYTF TGTGCCAGCAGCATTCCGGGACAGGGCTACACCTTC TRBV28 TRBD1 TRBJ1-2 few
CASSHEKVARGGLQTQYF TGTGCCAGCAGCCACGAAAAGGTCGCCAGGGGGGGCTTGCAGACCCAGTACTTC TRBV7-6 NA TRBJ2-5 once
CASSFDTTSTDTQYF TGTGCCAGCAGTTTTGATACGACTAGCACAGATACGCAGTATTTT TRBV12-3/TRBV12-4 NA TRBJ2-3 many
CASSLKPPREWNTEAFF TGTGCCAGCAGCCTAAAGCCTCCTCGGGAGTGGAACACTGAAGCTTTCTTT TRBV3-1 NA TRBJ1-1 NA
CASTQNSDTQYF TGTGCCAGCACTCAGAACTCAGATACGCAGTATTTT TRBV6-1 NA TRBJ2-3 NA
CASSFSPKTQYF TGTGCCAGCAGCTTTTCCCCGAAGACCCAGTACTTC TRBV7-9 NA TRBJ2-5 few
CASSFESRGTEAFF TGTGCCAGCAGCTTTGAGTCCAGGGGCACTGAAGCTTTCTTT TRBV7-2 NA TRBJ1-1 NA
CASSLYRGHEQFF TGTGCCAGCAGCTTGTACAGGGGACATGAGCAGTTCTTC TRBV5-6 TRBD1 TRBJ2-1 NA
CASSIFGEYGYTF TGTGCCAGTAGTATTTTCGGGGAGTATGGCTACACCTTC TRBV19 NA TRBJ1-2 NA
CAGQGSYGYTF TGTGCCGGACAGGGTAGCTATGGCTACACCTTC TRBV3-1 TRBD1 TRBJ1-2 few
CSVEEGRGNQETQYF TGCAGCGTTGAAGAAGGGCGGGGGAATCAAGAGACCCAGTACTTC TRBV29-1 TRBD2 TRBJ2-5 NA
CASSFRVLEQYF TGTGCCAGCAGTTTCAGGGTTCTAGAGCAGTACTTC TRBV12-3/TRBV12-4 NA TRBJ2-7 few
CASRRWDKAWDEQYF TGCGCCAGCAGGAGATGGGACAAGGCGTGGGACGAGCAGTACTTC TRBV4-3 NA TRBJ2-7 few
CASSTRPLAGVADTQYF TGTGCCAGTAGCACAAGGCCACTAGCGGGGGTGGCAGATACGCAGTATTTT TRBV19 TRBD2 TRBJ2-3 NA
CASSSTSGGSLEQYF TGCGCCAGCAGCTCAACTAGCGGGGGGAGTCTCGAGCAGTACTTC TRBV5-1 TRBD2 TRBJ2-7 NA